This T cell receptor (beta chain) is drawn from a study of breast tumors, draining lymph nodes, adjacent tissues. The lymph nodes were axillary draining lymph nodes from breast cancer patients. TCRdb reanalysed the multiplex PCR reads using MiXCR and keeps one entry per CDR3 protein. The repertoire consists of roughly 100,000 distinct CDR3 sequences, with 30% occurring once and the leading ten covering around 6%. At least ten counts were recorded for this clonotype. What it recognizes is unknown. Looked up from germline, CDR1 is LGHDT and CDR2 is YNNKEL (reference sequence). This CDR3 spans 16 amino acids. The V end lost 2 bases, the J end lost 0 bases, and 8 bases lay between the germline ends. Notes on the study in general: Findings are consistent with lymph node origin and intratumoral expansion of most tumor T cells.

Sequencing input: axillary lymph node tissue. This receptor was identified in a female donor with breast cancer. Some clones in this sample may be carry-over from other donors' samples. The chain recombines TRBV3-1 with TRBJ2-6, with D perhaps TRBD1 (5 bases). CDR3 nucleotide sequence: TGTGCCAGCAGCCAATACAGGCCCTCTGGGGCCAACGTCCTGACTTTC. It specifies CASSQYRPSGANVLTF.